This T cell receptor (beta chain) stems from a study of blood T cell repertoires in COVID-19. Background on the study: Material from acute and convalescent COVID-19 was sourced from the United States, Italy and Spain. T cells, B-cell-depleted T cells, or PBMCs supplied cDNA or gDNA.

Germline loops: CDR1 DFQATT, CDR2 SNEGSKA (reference sequence). There are 12 residues in the CDR3. V was clipped by 3 bases and J by 1 base, with 6 bases between them. Per the study methods: Reference gene primer amplification in the assay estimated nucleated cell counts. Clones were read by immunoSEQ multiplex PCR, and TCRdb kept only the in-frame ones, dropping some. The V and J calls and clone size were taken over from that table, and D and trimming were inferred from the DNA. The profile shows 100,000 to 150,000 clones, approximately 84% of them singletons. The sequencing input was peripheral blood. The chain has TRBV20-1 and TRBJ1-2; no reliable D call. The receptor comes from an elderly woman with acute or convalescent COVID-19. CDR3 nucleotides: TGCAGTGCTAGTCACAGTAACTATGGCTACACCTTC. It translates to CSASHSNYGYTF.